The next 19 T cell receptor beta chains were all read from a single sample in a study of shared T cell receptors in the human thymus. Clones were sequenced by immunoSEQ multiplex PCR, and TCRdb holds only the in-frame ones, with some missing. Here the sample spans approximately 490,000 clones, 75% to 80% being singletons. The sample was also reused in another study, on human thymus T cells.

The source material was thymocytes. The receptors were sampled from a boy less than two years old with a congenital heart defect.

In this sample, this clone turned up a few times. This chain connects TRBV21-1 to TRBJ2-7; the table's D call of TRBD2 was not tested on the DNA. TRBV21-1 is labeled a pseudogene. This CDR3 has 19 amino acids. The CDR3 bases are TGTGCCAGCAGCAAAGAGGACAGGGGACTAGCGGGAGTCCCCTACGAGCAGTACTTC. It translates to CASSKEDRGLAGVPYEQYF.

This clone showed up just a few times. The CDR3, as DNA: TGCAGCGTTGAAGGGGAGACAGGGAGGAGAGACTATGGCTACACCTTC. It yields the protein CSVEGETGRRDYGYTF. The V gene is TRBV29-1, the J gene TRBJ1-2, with 7 bases that match TRBD1. In germline, CDR1 is SQVTM, CDR2 ANQGSEA. Trimming cost V 1 base and J 3 bases; bases outside gene matches: 11. The CDR3 totals 16 residues.

The chain is built from TRBV30 and TRBJ1-2; TRBD1 matches 10 bases. CDR3 size: 13 residues. Trimming took 0 bases from V and 11 from J; bases not matched to a gene: 6. CDR1 GTSNPN and CDR2 SVGIG come from the germline V gene (reference sequence). The CDR3 nucleotides are TGTGCCTGGAGTGTACGGGACAGGGGCCTTTACACCTTC. Translation: CAWSVRDRGLYTF.

The chain recombines TRBV28 with TRBJ1-5; D gene uncertain. The CDR3 loop spans 17 amino acids. Trimming cost V 2 bases and J 0 bases, with 14 bases left between them. The germline CDR1 and CDR2 sequences are MDHEN and SYDVKM. CDR3 bases: TGTGCCAGCAGTTTAAGTCCCCGGGAGGATAGCAATCAGCCCCAGCATTTT. Its translation is CASSLSPREDSNQPQHF.

The V and J genes are TRBV29-1 and TRBJ2-4; D gene ambiguous. V lost 5 bases, J lost 1 base, and 15 bases lay in between. The length of the CDR3 is 15 residues. Looked up from germline, CDR1 is SQVTM and CDR2 is ANQGSEA. For the CDR3, the DNA is TGCAGCGTTACCCTGGCGGCAGTGGCCAAAAACATTCAGTACTTC. Translating it yields CSVTLAAVAKNIQYF.

The V call is TRBV27, the J call TRBJ2-7; the D gene is possibly TRBD1 (6 bases). CDR1 and CDR2 from the germline V gene are MNHEY and SMNVEV (reference sequence). V was cut by 1 base and J by 7 bases, with 17 bases left in between. This CDR3 spans 15 amino acids. The CDR3 DNA reads TGTGCCAGCAGTTTATACTCGGGCGGCAGGGGAGAGCAGTACTTC. Encoded protein: CASSLYSGGRGEQYF.

The chain combines TRBV30 with TRBJ2-7; the D gene is possibly TRBD2 (6 bases). This CDR3 region has 15 residues. V gave up 5 bases and J gave up 2 bases, with 19 bases separating them. Germline values: CDR1 GTSNPN, CDR2 SVGIG (reference sequence). The CDR3 spells CAWGVEGIPTYEQYF. Here the CDR3 DNA reads TGTGCCTGGGGGGTGGAGGGAATCCCGACCTACGAGCAGTACTTC. Together with reference TRBV30 and TRBJ2-7, the CDR3 gives the full variable domain: SQTIHQWPATLVQPVGSPLSLECTVEGTSNPNLYWYRQAAGRGLQLLFYSVGIGQISSEVPQNLSASRPQDRQFILSSKKLLLSDSGFYLCAWGVEGIPTYEQYFGPGTRLTVT.

The genes are TRBV5-4 and TRBJ2-3, with D perhaps TRBD2 (5 bases). The V gene lost 4 bases and the J gene lost 0 bases, with 12 bases spanning the gap. This CDR3 comprises 15 residues. Germline CDR1 is SGHNT and CDR2 is YYREEE (reference sequence). CDR3 residues: CASSPEAASTDTQYF. In DNA form, the CDR3 reads TGTGCCAGCAGCCCGGAGGCCGCTAGCACAGATACGCAGTATTTT.

The V and J genes are TRBV27 and TRBJ2-7; tentative D call: TRBD1 (5 bases). Per germline, CDR1 MNHEY and CDR2 SMNVEV (reference sequence). The CDR3 runs to 13 residues. The V end was cut by 3 bases, the J end by 5 bases, with 11 bases between. For the CDR3, the DNA is TGTGCCAGCAGTTTTACGCAGGGCAACGAGCAGTACTTC. This sequence encodes CASSFTQGNEQYF.

This clone has just a few counts. V is TRBV29-1 and J is TRBJ1-1, with a tentative D call TRBD1 (6 bases). CDR3 length: 13 residues. Germline V gene data show CDR1 as SQVTM and CDR2 as ANQGSEA. Trimming shortened V by 4 bases and J by 1 base, and 10 bases separated the two germline ends. The CDR3 region has the DNA TGCAGCGTTGTCAGGGGCCGGAACACTGAAGCTTTCTTT. The encoded protein is CSVVRGRNTEAFF.

V and J are TRBV6-5 and TRBJ2-1; 7 bases map to TRBD1. With V trimmed by 6 bases and J by 10 bases, 9 bases remained unmatched. The CDR3 length is 13 residues. Germline V gives CDR1 MNHEY, CDR2 SVGAGI. CDR3 nucleotides: TGTGCCAGCAGCACGGACAGGCCGGGCGAGCAGTTCTTC. The encoded protein is CASSTDRPGEQFF.

The chain carries TRBV25-1 and TRBJ1-4; D is unclear. Trimming shortened V by 1 base and J by 7 bases, and 22 bases separated the two germline ends. Per germline, CDR1 MGHDK and CDR2 SYGVNS. This CDR3 is built from 18 residues. CDR3 sequence reads: CASSELKGTLSHCEKLFF. The CDR3 region has the DNA TGTGCCAGCAGTGAATTGAAAGGAACACTATCCCACTGTGAAAAACTGTTTTTT.

The chain couples TRBV28 to TRBJ1-2; 8 bases line up with TRBD1. Germline V CDR1 and CDR2: MDHEN, SYDVKM. The CDR3 is made up of 12 amino acids. Unmatched junction bases numbered 7, after V lost 4 bases and J lost 12 bases. The CDR3: CASSYQDRADTF. In DNA form, the CDR3 reads TGTGCCAGCAGTTATCAGGACAGGGCGGACACCTTC.

V usage is TRBV11-2 and J usage is TRBJ2-1; 11 bases align to TRBD2. The V gene's germline CDR1 is SGHAT and CDR2 FQNNGV. The CDR3 has 16 residues. V shed 4 bases and J 3 bases; nucleotides not matched to a gene: 5. The CDR3 nucleotides are TGTGCCAGCAGCTCCCAGGGACTAGCGGTCTACAATGAGCAGTTCTTC. Amino acid sequence: CASSSQGLAVYNEQFF.

This clone was recorded a few times. The genes are TRBV18 and TRBJ2-1; 9 bases are shared with TRBD2. J was trimmed by 1 base and V by 2 bases; bases with no gene match: 12. This CDR3 has 19 residues. The germline V gene encodes CDR1 KGHSH and CDR2 LQKENI. The CDR3, as DNA: TGTGCCAGCTCACCAACAGGACTAGCGCATTCATTGTCCTACAATGAGCAGTTCTTC. Translation gives CASSPTGLAHSLSYNEQFF.

V is TRBV7-9 and J is TRBJ2-7, with 10 bases fitting TRBD2. The germline V gene encodes CDR1 SEHNR and CDR2 FQNEAQ (reference sequence). CDR3 length equals 18 residues. Trimming took 1 base from V and 2 from J; bases not matched to a gene: 11. CDR3 bases: TGTGCCAGCAGCTTAGGTTCGGCTAGCGGGAGCTGGCCCTACGAGCAGTACTTC. It specifies CASSLGSASGSWPYEQYF.

V and J are TRBV6-4 and TRBJ2-1, with 11 bases identical to TRBD2. The CDR3 consists of 17 residues. Germline loops: CDR1 MRHNA, CDR2 SNTAGT. Germline trimming cut 6 bases from V and 6 bases from J; bases unmatched to any gene: 13. The DNA of the CDR3 is TGTGCCAGCAGCGCTGGACTAGCGGGCGCGGGGGGCAATGAGCAGTTCTTC. It yields the protein CASSAGLAGAGGNEQFF.

This chain connects TRBV4-2 to TRBJ2-1; 9 bases align to TRBD2. This CDR3 spans 17 amino acids. V lost 4 bases to trimming and J lost 3 bases; unmatched junction nucleotides: 10. From germline, CDR1 is LGHNA and CDR2 YNFKEQ. The CDR3 sequence is CASSRTYSGRNYNEQFF. The CDR3 DNA sequence: TGTGCCAGCAGCCGGACTTATAGCGGGAGAAACTACAATGAGCAGTTCTTC.

DNA for the CDR3: TGTGCCACCAGCAGATACCGACAGGGATGGAAGAACACTGAAGCTTTCTTT. It encodes CATSRYRQGWKNTEAFF. V and J are TRBV15 and TRBJ1-1; 7 nucleotides match TRBD1. V was pared by 2 bases and J by 1 base, with 10 bases of the junction left unmatched. CDR3 length: 17 amino acids. In germline, CDR1 is LNHNV, CDR2 YYDKDF (reference sequence).